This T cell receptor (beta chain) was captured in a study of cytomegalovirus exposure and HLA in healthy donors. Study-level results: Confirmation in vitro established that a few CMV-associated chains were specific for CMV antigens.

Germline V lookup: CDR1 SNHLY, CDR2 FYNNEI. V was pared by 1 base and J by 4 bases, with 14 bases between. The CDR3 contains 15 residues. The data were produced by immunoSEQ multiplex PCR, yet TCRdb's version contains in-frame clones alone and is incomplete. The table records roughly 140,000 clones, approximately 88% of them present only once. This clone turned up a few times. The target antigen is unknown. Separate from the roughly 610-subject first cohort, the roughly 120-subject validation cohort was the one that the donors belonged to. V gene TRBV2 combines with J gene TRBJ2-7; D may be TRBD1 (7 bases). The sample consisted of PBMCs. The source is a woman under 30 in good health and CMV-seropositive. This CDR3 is CASSEGRGLFYEQYF. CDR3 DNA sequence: TGTGCCAGCAGTGAAGGGAGGGGGCTATTTTACGAGCAGTACTTC.